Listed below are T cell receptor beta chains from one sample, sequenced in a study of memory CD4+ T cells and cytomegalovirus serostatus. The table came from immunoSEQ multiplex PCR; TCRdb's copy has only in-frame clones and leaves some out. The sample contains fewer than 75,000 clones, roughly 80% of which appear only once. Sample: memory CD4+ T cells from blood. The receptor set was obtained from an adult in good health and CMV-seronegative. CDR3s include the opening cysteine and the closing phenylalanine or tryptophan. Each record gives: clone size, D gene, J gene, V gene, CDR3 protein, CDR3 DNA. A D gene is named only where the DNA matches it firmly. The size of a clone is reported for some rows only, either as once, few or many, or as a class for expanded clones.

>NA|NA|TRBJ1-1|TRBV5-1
CASSGAGLRAFF
TGCGCCAGCAGCGGGGCGGGGTTGCGAGCTTTCTTT
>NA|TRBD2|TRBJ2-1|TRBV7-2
CASSLDLAGGLDEQFF
TGTGCCAGCAGCTTGGATCTAGCGGGGGGGCTAGACGAGCAGTTCTTC
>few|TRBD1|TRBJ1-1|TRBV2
CASRGTGSGTEAFF
TGTGCCAGCAGGGGGACAGGGTCGGGCACTGAAGCTTTCTTT
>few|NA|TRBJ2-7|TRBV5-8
CASSLREPHEQYF
TGTGCCAGCAGCTTGCGGGAGCCCCACGAGCAGTACTTC
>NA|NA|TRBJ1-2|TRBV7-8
CASSPSRVGYGYTF
TGTGCCAGCAGCCCTTCGCGGGTCGGCTATGGCTACACCTTC
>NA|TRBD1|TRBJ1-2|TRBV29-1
CSVEPQGARGYTF
TGCAGCGTTGAACCACAGGGGGCTAGGGGCTACACCTTC
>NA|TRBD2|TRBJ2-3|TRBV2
CASRYGGVAGFGDTQYF
TGTGCCAGCAGATACGGGGGAGTAGCGGGGTTTGGAGATACGCAGTATTTT
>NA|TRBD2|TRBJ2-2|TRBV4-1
CASSQVRAGGRVGELFF
TGCGCCAGCAGCCAAGTCCGAGCGGGGGGTAGAGTCGGGGAGCTGTTTTTT
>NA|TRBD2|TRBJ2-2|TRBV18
CASSLKSLAGGNTGELFF
TGTGCCAGCTCCCTCAAAAGTCTAGCGGGAGGCAACACCGGGGAGCTGTTTTTT
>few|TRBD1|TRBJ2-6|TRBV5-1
CASSPTGGGANVLTF
TGCGCCAGCAGCCCCACAGGGGGTGGGGCCAACGTCCTGACTTTC
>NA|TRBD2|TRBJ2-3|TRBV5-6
CASSRLALNTDTQYF
TGTGCCAGCAGTCGACTAGCGCTAAACACAGATACGCAGTATTTT
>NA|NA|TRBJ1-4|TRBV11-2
CASSFVSQRGEKLFF
TGTGCCAGCAGCTTTGTTTCTCAGAGAGGTGAAAAACTGTTTTTT
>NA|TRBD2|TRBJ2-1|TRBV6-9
CASGAGNNEQFF
TGTGCCAGCGGAGCGGGGAACAATGAGCAGTTCTTC
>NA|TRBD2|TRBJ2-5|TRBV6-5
CASTPGSGRKTQYF
TGTGCCAGCACCCCTGGTAGCGGGAGGAAGACCCAGTACTTC
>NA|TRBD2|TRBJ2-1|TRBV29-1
CSVVGGEGYNEQFF
TGCAGCGTTGTGGGTGGGGAGGGGTACAATGAGCAGTTCTTC
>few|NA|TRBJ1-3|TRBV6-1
CASSRGGSGNTIYF
TGTGCCAGCAGTCGCGGGGGCTCTGGAAACACCATATATTTT
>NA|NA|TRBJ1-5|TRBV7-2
CASSSDGPSNQPQHF
TGTGCCAGCAGCTCGGACGGACCTAGCAATCAGCCCCAGCATTTT
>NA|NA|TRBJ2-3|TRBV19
CASSMGAVRADTQYF
TGTGCCAGTAGTATGGGGGCCGTAAGGGCAGATACGCAGTATTTT
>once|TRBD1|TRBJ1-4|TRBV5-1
CASSPGTGAEKLFF
TGCGCCAGCAGCCCCGGGACAGGGGCTGAAAAACTGTTTTTT
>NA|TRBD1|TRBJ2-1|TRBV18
CASSRDRYNEQFF
TGTGCCAGCTCAAGGGACAGATACAATGAGCAGTTCTTC
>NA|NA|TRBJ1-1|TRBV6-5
CASSPLGNTEAFF
TGTGCCAGCAGCCCGTTGGGGAACACTGAAGCTTTCTTT
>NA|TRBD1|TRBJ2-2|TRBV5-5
CASSFGPGQAEIGELFF
TGTGCCAGCAGCTTTGGTCCGGGACAGGCAGAGATCGGGGAGCTGTTTTTT
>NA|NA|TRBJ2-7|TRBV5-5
CASSLYLSAADYEQYF
TGTGCCAGCAGCTTGTATCTCTCAGCGGCAGACTACGAGCAGTACTTC
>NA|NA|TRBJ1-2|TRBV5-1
CASSPPQGSQRGYTF
TGCGCCAGCAGCCCCCCGCAGGGGAGCCAGCGCGGCTACACCTTC
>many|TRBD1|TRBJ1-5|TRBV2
CASRQGQRNQPQHF
TGTGCCAGCAGACAGGGACAGCGCAATCAGCCCCAGCATTTT
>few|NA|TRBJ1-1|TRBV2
CASKLRQVWTEAFF
TGTGCCAGCAAGTTGCGGCAGGTCTGGACTGAAGCTTTCTTT
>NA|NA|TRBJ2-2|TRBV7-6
CASRRVGQNTGELFF
TGTGCCAGCAGAAGAGTGGGACAGAACACCGGGGAGCTGTTTTTT
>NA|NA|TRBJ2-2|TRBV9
CASSVGGANTGELFF
TGTGCCAGCAGCGTGGGGGGCGCGAACACCGGGGAGCTGTTTTTT
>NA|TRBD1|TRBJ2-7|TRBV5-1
CASSSHLDREGEQYF
TGCGCCAGCAGCTCTCACCTAGACAGGGAAGGCGAGCAGTACTTC
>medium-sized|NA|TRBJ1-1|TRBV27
CASSLMTAKNTEAFF
TGTGCCAGCAGTTTAATGACAGCAAAGAACACTGAAGCTTTCTTT
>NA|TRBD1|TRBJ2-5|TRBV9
CASSATTGGVQETQYF
TGTGCCAGCAGCGCAACCACAGGGGGTGTACAAGAGACCCAGTACTTC
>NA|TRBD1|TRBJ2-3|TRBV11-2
CASSLGWQTGGTDTQYF
TGTGCCAGCAGCTTAGGCTGGCAGACAGGGGGCACAGATACGCAGTATTTT
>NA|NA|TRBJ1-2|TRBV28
CASSSNSYGYTF
TGTGCCAGCAGTTCAAACAGCTATGGCTACACCTTC
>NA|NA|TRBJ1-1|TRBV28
CASSYGTGRPTEAFF
TGTGCCAGCAGTTACGGTACTGGACGACCCACTGAAGCTTTCTTT
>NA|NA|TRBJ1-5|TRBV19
CASSLRGDQPQHF
TGTGCCAGTAGTCTCCGGGGTGACCAGCCCCAGCATTTT
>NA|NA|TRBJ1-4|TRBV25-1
CASSESRGTNEKLFF
TGTGCCAGCAGTGAATCTAGGGGGACTAATGAAAAACTGTTTTTT
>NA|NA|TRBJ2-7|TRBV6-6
CASTQSYEQYF
TGTGCCAGCACACAGAGCTACGAGCAGTACTTC
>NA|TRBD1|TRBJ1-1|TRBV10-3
CAISPTGRTEAFF
TGTGCCATCAGTCCGACAGGGCGAACTGAAGCTTTCTTT
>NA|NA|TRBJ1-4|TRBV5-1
CASSPGGAGEKLFF
TGCGCCAGCAGCCCGGGGGGGGCTGGTGAAAAACTGTTTTTT
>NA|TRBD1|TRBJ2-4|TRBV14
CASSRGITTGVIAKNIQYF
TGTGCCAGCAGCCGGGGGATAACCACAGGGGTGATAGCCAAAAACATTCAGTACTTC
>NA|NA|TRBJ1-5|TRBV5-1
CASSLEGMSNQPQHF
TGCGCCAGCAGCTTGGAGGGGATGAGCAATCAGCCCCAGCATTTT
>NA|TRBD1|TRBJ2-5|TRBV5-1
CASSSQGAKETQYF
TGCGCCAGCAGCAGCCAGGGGGCTAAAGAGACCCAGTACTTC
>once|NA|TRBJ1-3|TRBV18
CASSPDSPGNTIYF
TGTGCCAGCTCACCGGACAGCCCTGGAAACACCATATATTTT
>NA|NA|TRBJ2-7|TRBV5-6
CASSKQVVEQYF
TGTGCCAGCAGCAAACAGGTGGTCGAGCAGTACTTC
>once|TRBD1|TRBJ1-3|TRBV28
CASSPPGQVGNTIYF
TGTGCCAGCAGTCCGCCGGGACAGGTTGGAAACACCATATATTTT
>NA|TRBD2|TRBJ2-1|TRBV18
CASSPTSGSLNEQFF
TGTGCCAGCTCCCCGACTAGCGGGAGCCTCAATGAGCAGTTCTTC
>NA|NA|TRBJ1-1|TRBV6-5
CASKQGLNTEAFF
TGTGCCAGCAAACAGGGATTGAACACTGAAGCTTTCTTT
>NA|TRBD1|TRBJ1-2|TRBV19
CASAPTGGIYGYTF
TGTGCCAGTGCACCAACAGGGGGAATCTATGGCTACACCTTC
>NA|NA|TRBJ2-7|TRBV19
CASNGMDSYEQYF
TGTGCCAGTAACGGGATGGACAGCTACGAGCAGTACTTC
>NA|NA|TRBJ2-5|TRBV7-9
CASSLGVRETQYF
TGTGCCAGCAGCTTGGGGGTGCGAGAGACCCAGTACTTC
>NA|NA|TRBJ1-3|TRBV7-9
CASSLVGNTIYF
TGTGCCAGCAGCTTGGTAGGGAACACCATATATTTT
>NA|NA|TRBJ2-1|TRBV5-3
CARSLAMVLGGDEQFF
TGTGCCAGAAGCTTGGCGATGGTTCTAGGGGGGGATGAGCAGTTCTTC
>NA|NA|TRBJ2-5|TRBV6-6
CASSYIRETQYF
TGTGCCAGCAGTTACATAAGAGAGACCCAGTACTTC
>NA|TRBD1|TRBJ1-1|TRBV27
CASSFLPRQGWVREAFF
TGTGCCAGCAGTTTCCTCCCTCGACAGGGGTGGGTTCGAGAAGCTTTCTTT
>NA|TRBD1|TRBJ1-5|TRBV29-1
CSVGTGKGSNRPQHF
TGCAGCGTTGGGACAGGGAAGGGAAGCAATCGGCCCCAGCATTTT
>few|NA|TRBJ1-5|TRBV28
CASEVSNQPQHF
TGTGCCAGCGAAGTTAGCAATCAGCCCCAGCATTTT
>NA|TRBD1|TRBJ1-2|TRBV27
CASGRLDRGAGYTF
TGTGCCAGCGGCCGACTTGACAGGGGTGCTGGCTACACCTTC